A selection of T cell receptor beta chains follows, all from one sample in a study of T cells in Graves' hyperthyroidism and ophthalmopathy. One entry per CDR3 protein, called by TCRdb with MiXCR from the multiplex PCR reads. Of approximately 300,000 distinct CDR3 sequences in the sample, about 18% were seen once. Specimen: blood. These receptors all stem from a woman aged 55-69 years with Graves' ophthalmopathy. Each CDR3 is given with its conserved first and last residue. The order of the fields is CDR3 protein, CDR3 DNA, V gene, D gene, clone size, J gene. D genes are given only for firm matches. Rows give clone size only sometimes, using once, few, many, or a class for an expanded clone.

CDR3aa: CASSPEVNEQFF
CDR3nt: TGTGCCAGCAGCCCTGAGGTAAATGAGCAGTTCTTC
v_gene: TRBV7-9
d_gene: NA
abundance: many
j_gene: TRBJ2-1

CDR3aa: CASSYIIREGRTEAFF
CDR3nt: TGTGCCAGCAGTTATATCATTCGGGAGGGGAGGACTGAAGCTTTCTTT
v_gene: TRBV6-1
d_gene: NA
abundance: many
j_gene: TRBJ1-1

CDR3aa: CASSAHSETQYF
CDR3nt: TGTGCCAGCAGCGCCCATTCGGAGACCCAGTACTTC
v_gene: TRBV7-2
d_gene: NA
abundance: many
j_gene: TRBJ2-5

CDR3aa: CASSGTSGGYNEQFF
CDR3nt: TGTGCCAGCAGCGGGACTAGCGGGGGTTACAATGAGCAGTTCTTC
v_gene: TRBV7-2
d_gene: TRBD2
abundance: NA
j_gene: TRBJ2-1

CDR3aa: CASSSRTGGEGELFF
CDR3nt: TGCGCCAGCAGCTCGAGGACAGGGGGCGAAGGGGAGCTGTTTTTT
v_gene: TRBV5-1
d_gene: TRBD1
abundance: NA
j_gene: TRBJ2-2

CDR3aa: CASSLGGRGNTIYF
CDR3nt: TGTGCCAGCAGCTTAGGGGGACGGGGAAACACCATATATTTT
v_gene: TRBV13
d_gene: NA
abundance: many
j_gene: TRBJ1-3

CDR3aa: CASSEAGGNEQYF
CDR3nt: TGTGCCAGCAGCGAAGCAGGGGGGAATGAGCAGTACTTC
v_gene: TRBV9
d_gene: NA
abundance: NA
j_gene: TRBJ2-7

CDR3aa: CASSLQGAKFGYTF
CDR3nt: TGTGCCAGCAGCCTACAGGGGGCAAAGTTTGGCTACACCTTC
v_gene: TRBV6-1
d_gene: TRBD1
abundance: many
j_gene: TRBJ1-2

CDR3aa: CASSYPSNSGGFGGYTF
CDR3nt: TGTGCCAGCAGTTACCCGTCGAATAGCGGGGGGTTCGGAGGCTACACCTTC
v_gene: TRBV6-2/TRBV6-3
d_gene: NA
abundance: many
j_gene: TRBJ1-2

CDR3aa: CASRDGTVGVETQYF
CDR3nt: TGTGCCAGCAGGGACGGTACAGTAGGAGTGGAGACCCAGTACTTC
v_gene: TRBV6-1
d_gene: NA
abundance: few
j_gene: TRBJ2-5

CDR3aa: CASNDNNQPQHF
CDR3nt: TGTGCCAGCAATGACAACAATCAGCCCCAGCATTTT
v_gene: TRBV6-1
d_gene: NA
abundance: many
j_gene: TRBJ1-5

CDR3aa: CASSISLGQKLFF
CDR3nt: TGTGCCAGCAGCATCAGTCTAGGGCAAAAACTGTTTTTT
v_gene: TRBV7-2
d_gene: NA
abundance: few
j_gene: TRBJ1-4

CDR3aa: CASRDSVYEQYF
CDR3nt: TGTGCCAGCAGGGACTCAGTATACGAGCAGTACTTC
v_gene: TRBV28
d_gene: NA
abundance: many
j_gene: TRBJ2-7

CDR3aa: CASRPRGLYQPQHF
CDR3nt: TGTGCCAGCAGGCCCAGGGGTTTATATCAGCCCCAGCATTTT
v_gene: TRBV12-3/TRBV12-4
d_gene: NA
abundance: many
j_gene: TRBJ1-5

CDR3aa: CASSSVGRNQMDTQYF
CDR3nt: TGTGCCAGCAGTTCGGTCGGGAGGAATCAGATGGATACGCAGTATTTT
v_gene: TRBV6-2/TRBV6-3
d_gene: TRBD2
abundance: few
j_gene: TRBJ2-3

CDR3aa: CASSSQTGAYEQYF
CDR3nt: TGTGCCAGCAGCTCGCAGACAGGCGCCTACGAGCAGTACTTC
v_gene: TRBV7-2
d_gene: NA
abundance: many
j_gene: TRBJ2-7

CDR3aa: CASSLTGAPYEQYF
CDR3nt: TGTGCCAGCAGTTTAACAGGGGCTCCCTACGAGCAGTACTTC
v_gene: TRBV28
d_gene: TRBD1
abundance: NA
j_gene: TRBJ2-7

CDR3aa: CSAMGTSSLNEQFF
CDR3nt: TGCAGTGCGATGGGGACTAGCTCTCTCAATGAGCAGTTCTTC
v_gene: TRBV20-1
d_gene: TRBD2
abundance: many
j_gene: TRBJ2-1

CDR3aa: CASSQGPCYEQYF
CDR3nt: TGTGCCAGCAGCCAAGGTCCTTGCTACGAGCAGTACTTC
v_gene: TRBV3-2
d_gene: NA
abundance: many
j_gene: TRBJ2-7

CDR3aa: CASTPRRGGTHGANVLTF
CDR3nt: TGTGCCAGCACCCCTAGGCGCGGGGGGACCCATGGGGCCAACGTCCTGACTTTC
v_gene: TRBV2
d_gene: TRBD2
abundance: many
j_gene: TRBJ2-6

CDR3aa: CASSLAGARRNEQFF
CDR3nt: TGTGCCAGCAGCTTAGCGGGGGCCAGGAGGAATGAGCAGTTCTTC
v_gene: TRBV7-2
d_gene: NA
abundance: many
j_gene: TRBJ2-1

CDR3aa: CATGQGARWTGELFF
CDR3nt: TGTGCCACCGGTCAGGGGGCCCGGTGGACCGGGGAGCTGTTTTTT
v_gene: TRBV15
d_gene: TRBD1
abundance: many
j_gene: TRBJ2-2

CDR3aa: CASSPGAARKQETQYF
CDR3nt: TGCGCCAGCAGCCCCGGAGCTGCCAGAAAACAAGAGACCCAGTACTTC
v_gene: TRBV5-1
d_gene: NA
abundance: NA
j_gene: TRBJ2-5

CDR3aa: CASRWTDYTGELFF
CDR3nt: TGTGCCAGCAGATGGACAGACTACACCGGGGAGCTGTTTTTT
v_gene: TRBV2
d_gene: NA
abundance: many
j_gene: TRBJ2-2